The TCR beta chain under discussion was sequenced for a study of molecular identifiers for immune sequencing clone quantification. Germline CDR1 LGHNA, CDR2 YSLEER. The CDR3 extends over 16 amino acids. Trimming removed 0 bases from V and 5 bases from J, with 14 bases in between. General observations from the study: Identical barcode-sharing TCR molecules could lead to underestimated sizes for highly expanded clones.

Sorted cells numbering about 20,000 to 1,100,000, with 10%, 30% or 50% RNA, yielded the naive CD8 libraries. With listed TCR primers and previously described methods, bulk TCR libraries were prepared. TCRdb processed the PCR reads anew with MiXCR; each CDR3 protein has one entry. The sample carries hundreds of thousands of distinct CDR3 sequences, about 25% recorded once. This clonotype was seen many times. Its antigen remains unidentified. The sequence was collected from a human donor in good health. Some libraries in this study had Jurkat cell RNA spiked in. The sequencing input was naive CD8+ T cells from blood, with Jurkat cell RNA spiked in. Subset defined: FACS-sorted CD8+CD4-CCR7+CD45RA+ naive T cells. V is TRBV4-3 and J is TRBJ1-5, with D maybe TRBD1 (5 bases). The CDR3 loop reads CASSQDRGVAYQPQHF. As DNA, the CDR3 is TGCGCCAGCAGCCAAGATCGGGGGGTAGCGTATCAGCCCCAGCATTTT.